This entry lists 12 T cell receptor beta chains sequenced from one sample in a study of cytomegalovirus exposure and HLA in healthy donors. It was with 60 Vbeta and 13 Jbeta primers that the PCR ran. The table came from immunoSEQ multiplex PCR; TCRdb's copy has only in-frame clones and leaves some out. The sample has roughly 58,000 clones; about four fifths are singletons. The sample taken for sequencing was PBMCs. The source is a woman aged 40-49 years in good health and CMV-seronegative.

The J gene is TRBJ1-5, the V gene TRBV2, with no clear D. The V and J ends lost 8 bases and 2 bases respectively, with 16 bases between them. Germline values: CDR1 SNHLY, CDR2 FYNNEI. CDR3 length: 15 residues. Here the CDR3 reads CASGWTTAGNQPQHF. CDR3 coding DNA: TGTGCCAGCGGCTGGACTACGGCAGGCAATCAGCCCCAGCATTTT.

The rearrangement links TRBV2 to TRBJ1-1; possibly TRBD1 for D (5 bases). The CDR3 sequence is 14 residues long. Trimming stripped 1 base from V and 7 bases from J, with 13 bases between. Looked up from germline, CDR1 is SNHLY and CDR2 is FYNNEI. CDR3 DNA: TGTGCCAGCAGTGAAGGGGGCAGGAACCATGAAGCTTTCTTT. Protein product: CASSEGGRNHEAFF.

This clone was detected once. This chain connects TRBV4-1 to TRBJ1-2; perhaps TRBD1 as D (6 bases). This CDR3 spans 18 amino acids. Trimming took 2 bases from V and 2 from J, leaving 21 bases between them. From germline, CDR1 is MGHRA and CDR2 YSYEKL. The CDR3 is CASSQTRRGGGVNYGYTF. The CDR3 region has the DNA TGCGCCAGCAGCCAAACGCGACGAGGAGGGGGGGTAAACTATGGCTACACCTTC.

The rearrangement links TRBV5-1 to TRBJ2-5; 9 bases map to TRBD2. With 0 bases clipped from V and 5 bases from J, the junction kept 5 bases outside the gene matches. The germline V gene encodes CDR1 SGHRS and CDR2 YFSETQ. This CDR3 has 15 residues. CDR3 sequence: CASSLVGLAFETQYF. The CDR3 bases are TGCGCCAGCAGCTTGGTGGGACTAGCTTTCGAGACCCAGTACTTC.

The V call is TRBV19, the J call TRBJ2-1; 7 bases fit TRBD2. CDR3 size: 15 residues. V dropped 5 bases and J dropped 1; count of bases not matched to a gene: 5. CDR1 LNHDA and CDR2 SQIVND come from the germline V gene (reference sequence). CDR3 sequence reads: CASSSLAASYNEQFF. CDR3 DNA sequence: TGTGCCAGTAGTTCGCTAGCGGCTTCCTACAATGAGCAGTTCTTC.

The rearrangement uses TRBV19 and TRBJ2-7, with D perhaps matching TRBD1 (8 bases). CDR1 and CDR2 (germline): LNHDA, SQIVND (reference sequence). The CDR3 sequence is 14 residues long. Deletions cut 6 bases from V and 2 bases from J, with 14 bases between. The CDR3 loop is CASRLQGGTYEQYF. The CDR3 DNA follows: TGTGCCAGTAGGTTACAGGGGGGGACCTACGAGCAGTACTTC.

The rearrangement uses TRBV5-6 and TRBJ2-1; 9 bases are a match to TRBD2. From germline, CDR1 is SGHDT and CDR2 YYEEEE. The junction had 8 bases not matched to a gene; V was cut back by 0 bases and J by 10 bases. The CDR3 runs 15 residues. The CDR3 spells CASSLESLAGREQFF. Written as DNA, the CDR3 is TGTGCCAGCAGCTTGGAAAGTCTAGCGGGACGGGAGCAGTTCTTC.

CDR3 in DNA: TGTGCCAGCAGTTACTCTCTAGCGGGGAACTCCTACGAGCAGTACTTC. This translates into CASSYSLAGNSYEQYF. The chain joins TRBV6-5 to TRBJ2-7; 9 bases line up with TRBD2. In germline, CDR1 is MNHEY, CDR2 SVGAGI. This CDR3 comprises 16 residues. Losses at the gene ends were 0 bases for V and 0 bases for J; bases not matched to a gene: 3.

V usage is TRBV15 and J usage is TRBJ2-1, with TRBD2 identical over 12 bases. Looked up from germline, CDR1 is LNHNV and CDR2 is YYDKDF (reference sequence). CDR3 length: 16 residues. Losses at the gene ends were 0 bases for V and 10 bases for J; bases not matched to a gene: 7. CDR3 residues: CATSRDKLAGGREQFF. CDR3 DNA sequence: TGTGCCACCAGCAGAGATAAACTAGCGGGAGGAAGGGAGCAGTTCTTC.

The chain employs TRBV4-1 and TRBJ1-1; D is undetermined. The V gene's germline CDR1 is MGHRA and CDR2 YSYEKL. Trimming cost V 1 base and J 8 bases, with 14 bases left between them. CDR3 length: 14 amino acids. CDR3 nucleotides: TGCGCCAGCAGCCAAGTGGAGGGCAGACAAGAAGCTTTCTTT. Translation: CASSQVEGRQEAFF.

The chain combines TRBV13 with TRBJ2-4; the match to TRBD2 covers 14 bases. The CDR3 is 19 amino acids. V lost 4 bases and J lost 0; bases outside the gene matches: 8. Germline V gives CDR1 PRHDT, CDR2 FYEKMQ (reference sequence). The CDR3 DNA reads as TGTGCCAGCAGCTCCATCTCGGGACTAGCGGGAGAAGCCAAAAACATTCAGTACTTC. It yields the protein CASSSISGLAGEAKNIQYF.

The genes are TRBV29-1 and TRBJ2-3; 9 bases are a match to TRBD2. Per germline, CDR1 SQVTM and CDR2 ANQGSEA. Unmatched junction bases numbered 10, after V lost 4 bases and J lost 5 bases. CDR3 size: 15 residues. CDR3 loop: CSVGGASGAVDTQYF. DNA for the CDR3: TGCAGCGTTGGGGGGGCTAGCGGGGCGGTAGATACGCAGTATTTT.